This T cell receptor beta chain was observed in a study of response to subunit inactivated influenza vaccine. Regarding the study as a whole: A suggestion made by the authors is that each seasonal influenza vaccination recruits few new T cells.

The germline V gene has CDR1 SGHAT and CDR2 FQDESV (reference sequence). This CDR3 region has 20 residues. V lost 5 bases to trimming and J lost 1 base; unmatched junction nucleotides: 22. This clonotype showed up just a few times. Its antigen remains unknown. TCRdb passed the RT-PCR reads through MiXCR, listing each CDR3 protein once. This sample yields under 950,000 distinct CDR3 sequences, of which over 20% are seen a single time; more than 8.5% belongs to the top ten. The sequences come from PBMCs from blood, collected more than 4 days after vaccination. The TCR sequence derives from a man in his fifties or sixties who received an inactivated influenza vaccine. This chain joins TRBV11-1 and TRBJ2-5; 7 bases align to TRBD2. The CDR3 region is CASSPPAPGTIYRLQETQYF. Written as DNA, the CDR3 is TGTGCCAGCAGCCCCCCGGCGCCTGGGACTATTTATCGCCTCCAAGAGACCCAGTACTTC. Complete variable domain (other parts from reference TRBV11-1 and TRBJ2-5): EAEVAQSPRYKITEKSQAVAFWCDPISGHATLYWYRQILGQGPELLVQFQDESVVDDSQLPKDRFSAERLKGVDSTLKIQPAELGDSAMYLCASSPPAPGTIYRLQETQYFGPGTRLLVL.